This T cell receptor (beta chain) was captured in a study of T cell responses to AZD1222 COVID-19 vaccine. The CDR3 runs 15 residues. V dropped 6 bases and J dropped 6; count of bases not matched to a gene: 5. Germline V gene data show CDR1 as MDHEN and CDR2 as SYDVKM. Clones were sequenced by immunoSEQ multiplex PCR, and TCRdb holds only the in-frame ones, with some missing. The sample lists about 180,000 clones, 80% to 95% occurring once. This sequence was found in an adult who received the MenACWY meningococcal vaccine as a control. V and J are TRBV28 and TRBJ1-6, with 10 bases aligning to TRBD1. The sequenced sample was peripheral blood, obtained 28 days after the second dose of the MenACWY control vaccine. CDR3 DNA: TGTGCCAGCAGATCCGGGACAGGGGCTAATTCACCCCTCCACTTT. Its protein product is CASRSGTGANSPLHF.